This T cell receptor (beta chain) was observed in a study of neoadjuvant anti-PD-1 for oral cavity cancer. About the study: Around day 43, patients without progression received a fourth nivolumab dose before surgery. Study-wide findings and caveats: Treg/Th17 ratio rose with pretreatment blood and fell with post-treatment tumor TCRbeta clonality.

The protocol was immunoSEQ multiplex PCR, while the TCRdb copy is restricted to in-frame clones and leaves out a portion. The top ten hold around 4.4% of the sample, which has fewer than 10,000 clones, about 70% seen once. Indicated time point: after neoadjuvant nivolumab, at surgical resection. The patients had HPV-negative, locally advanced oral cavity squamous cell carcinoma. Note on this clone: Its matching antigen is unknown.

Germline CDR1 is ENHRY and CDR2 is SYGVKD. The CDR3 is 15 amino acids. Trimming removed 2 bases from V and 5 bases from J; junction bases left unmatched: 8. The chain couples TRBV10-3 to TRBJ2-7, with TRBD1 identical over 8 bases. The clonotype was recovered from a person aged 35-79 years with oral cavity squamous cell carcinoma. The sequencing here drew on PBMCs, taken after nivolumab (anti-PD-1) treatment. For the CDR3, the DNA is TGTGCCATCAGTGAGGCGTCAGGGGGCAAGGACGAGCAGTACTTC. Translation: CAISEASGGKDEQYF.